This T cell receptor beta chain is drawn from a study of T cells in women clearing cervical HPV infection. The protocol was immunoSEQ multiplex PCR, while the TCRdb copy is restricted to in-frame clones and leaves out a portion. The ten most abundant clones cover roughly 17% of a sample with around 28,000 clones. For this clone: Its antigen is not known. The read falls 3 residues short of the CDR3 end, and the missing part is taken from the germline J gene.

Germline assignment: CDR1 SGHRS and CDR2 YFSETQ. V lost 6 bases to trimming and J lost 0 bases, with 21 bases between them. This CDR3 is built from 17 residues. Broader study findings: Unknown T-cell numbers per sample may underlie the richness differences.

The rearrangement links TRBV5-1 to TRBJ1-2; D may be TRBD1 (6 bases). Material for sequencing was blood buffy coat. This TCR was sampled from a woman aged 18 to 69 with a cervical HPV16 infection that either progressed to CIN3+ or cleared (not recorded which). Partial CDR3 DNA: TGCGCCAGCACCCAGAGGGCAGCCACAGGGTCTAACTATGGC. It codes for CASTQRAATGSNYG. The complete CDR3 sequence is CASTQRAATGSNYGYTF.